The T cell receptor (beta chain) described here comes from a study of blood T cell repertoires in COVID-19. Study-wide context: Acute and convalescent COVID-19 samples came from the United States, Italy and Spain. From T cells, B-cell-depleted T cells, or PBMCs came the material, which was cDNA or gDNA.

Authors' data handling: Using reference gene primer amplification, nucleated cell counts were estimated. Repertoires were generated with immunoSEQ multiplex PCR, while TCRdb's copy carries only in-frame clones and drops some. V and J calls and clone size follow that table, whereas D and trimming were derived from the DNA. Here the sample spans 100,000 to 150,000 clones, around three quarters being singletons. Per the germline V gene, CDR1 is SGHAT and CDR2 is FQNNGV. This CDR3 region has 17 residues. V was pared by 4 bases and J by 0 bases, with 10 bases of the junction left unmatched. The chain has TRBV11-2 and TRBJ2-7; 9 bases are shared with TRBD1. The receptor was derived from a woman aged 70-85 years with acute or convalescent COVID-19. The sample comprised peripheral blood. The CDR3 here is CASSSGHGTGSSYEQYF. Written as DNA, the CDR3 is TGTGCCAGCAGCTCAGGGCATGGGACAGGGAGCTCCTACGAGCAGTACTTC.